This paragraph reports one T cell receptor (beta chain). While infection was still active, Seattle patients were enrolled and then followed longitudinally. Data came from immunoSEQ multiplex PCR; TCRdb stores just in-frame clones and leaves some out. In the table there are 170,000 or so clones, 70% to 90% of which are singletons. These data belong to a study of blood T cell repertoires in COVID-19. Turning to the study itself: COVID-19 samples from acute and convalescent phases originated in the United States, Italy and Spain.

The sequenced material came from peripheral blood. The clonotype was recovered from a man between 60 and 75 years old with COVID-19, enrolled during active disease.

The CDR3 nucleotides are TGTGCCAGCACCGGGGGGGGGCGACAAGAGACCCAGTACTTC. Its protein is CASTGGGRQETQYF. The chain uses TRBV6-5 and TRBJ2-5; 8 nucleotides align to TRBD2. V shed 7 bases, J shed 2 bases, and the junction held 6 bases outside the gene matches. The CDR3 is 14 amino acids. Germline-derived CDR1 and CDR2 are MNHEY and SVGAGI.